These 20 T cell receptor beta chains were sequenced from one sample in a study of T-cell reconstitution after alpha-beta-depleted transplantation in children. The TCRbeta library was prepared with unique molecular identifiers. TCRdb itself ran the PCR reads through MiXCR, one entry per CDR3 protein. The sample includes fewer than 550,000 distinct CDR3 sequences, roughly 11% of them seen just once. The material was PBMCs, mostly from graft donor cells, obtained 180 days after TCRalphabeta/CD19-depleted stem cell transplant. These TCRs come from a female patient between 2 and 10 years old who had a stem cell transplant for aplastic anemia, so the T cells may come from the graft donor.

The rearrangement links TRBV9 to TRBJ1-1; D gene unclear. The CDR3 spans 13 residues. V was cut by 1 base and J by 1 base, with 5 bases left in between. Germline V gene data show CDR1 as SGDLS and CDR2 as YYNGEE. The CDR3 DNA reads as TGTGCCAGCAGCGTATCAGCGAACACTGAAGCTTTCTTT. Translating gives CASSVSANTEAFF.

The table lists this clonotype with a few counts. The chain couples TRBV30 to TRBJ1-2; D unclear. Germline CDR1 is GTSNPN and CDR2 is SVGIG (reference sequence). The CDR3 is 13 residues long. The ends were cut back, 3 bases at V and 8 bases at J, with 16 bases in the middle. CDR3 bases: TGTGCCTGGAGCCCCCGGAAGGGCTACGGCTACACCTTC. It encodes CAWSPRKGYGYTF. Full variable domain (outside the CDR3, taken from reference TRBV30 and TRBJ1-2): SQTIHQWPATLVQPVGSPLSLECTVEGTSNPNLYWYRQAAGRGLQLLFYSVGIGQISSEVPQNLSASRPQDRQFILSSKKLLLSDSGFYLCAWSPRKGYGYTFGSGTRLTVV.

This clonotype was recorded many times. The V call is TRBV5-1, the J call TRBJ1-1, with a possible D match to TRBD1 (5 bases). Trimming cost V 0 bases and J 1 base, with 7 bases left between them. The CDR3 is made up of 14 amino acids. The germline V gene has CDR1 SGHRS and CDR2 YFSETQ. The CDR3 region is CASSLATANTEAFF. The DNA of the CDR3 is TGCGCCAGCAGCTTGGCGACAGCGAACACTGAAGCTTTCTTT.

The chain recombines TRBV14 with TRBJ2-3; D gene ambiguous. This CDR3 is 13 amino acids long. V was trimmed by 2 bases and J by 7 bases, leaving 10 bases between them. CDR1 and CDR2 from the germline V gene are SGHDN and FVKESK. CDR3 DNA sequence: TGTGCCAGCAGCCAAAATTTATTACATACGCAGTATTTT. Translated, it gives CASSQNLLHTQYF.

The rearrangement joins TRBV7-2 to TRBJ2-1, with D perhaps TRBD2 (5 bases). This CDR3 region has 17 residues. The ends were cut back, 2 bases at V and 2 bases at J, with 16 bases in the middle. CDR1 and CDR2 from the germline V gene are SGHTA and FQGNSA. CDR3 amino acids: CASSLTFSEGTYNEQFF. The CDR3 DNA reads TGTGCCAGCAGCTTAACGTTCTCCGAGGGCACCTACAATGAGCAGTTCTTC.

The chain links TRBV12-3 or TRBV12-4 to TRBJ1-3; D gene uncertain. The CDR3 spans 15 residues. V was pared by 3 bases and J by 0 bases, with 9 bases between. In DNA form, the CDR3 reads TGTGCCAGCAGTTTTGGGCTGAACTCTGGAAACACCATATATTTT. Translation gives CASSFGLNSGNTIYF.

This chain links TRBV6-5 with TRBJ2-3; the D gene is possibly TRBD1 (5 bases). The germline V gene encodes CDR1 MNHEY and CDR2 SVGAGI. This CDR3 has 14 residues. V lost 2 bases and J lost 2, with 8 bases in between. The CDR3 loop reads CASSYRQTTDTQYF. CDR3 nucleotide sequence: TGTGCCAGCAGTTACCGACAGACCACAGATACGCAGTATTTT.

There are many counts of this clonotype. This chain joins TRBV5-1 and TRBJ1-4; 10 positions agree with TRBD1. This CDR3 region has 15 residues. The J segment lost 6 bases and the V segment lost 4 bases, leaving 6 bases of the junction unmatched. Germline values: CDR1 SGHRS, CDR2 YFSETQ. The CDR3 sequence is CASSEAGTGDEKLFF. DNA of the CDR3: TGCGCCAGCAGCGAGGCCGGGACAGGGGATGAAAAACTGTTTTTT.

This clonotype was seen more than once but under ten times. CDR3 nucleotides: TGTGCTAGTGGTTTGGGGGGAGCTGACTCTGGGGCCAACGTCCTGACTTTC. It translates to CASGLGGADSGANVLTF. The V gene is TRBV12-5, the J gene TRBJ2-6; tentatively, D is TRBD2 (5 bases). Trimming left V 1 base short and J 0 bases short, with 10 bases between. The germline CDR1 and CDR2 sequences are LGHNT and FRNRAP. The CDR3 runs to 17 residues.

This clonotype was seen a handful of times. The chain links TRBV15 to TRBJ2-7, with no clear D. The CDR3 loop spans 15 amino acids. The V end was cut by 4 bases, the J end by 2 bases, with 15 bases between. CDR1 is LNHNV and CDR2 is YYDKDF in the germline V gene (reference sequence). The CDR3 DNA reads TGTGCCACCAGCATATGGCGAACTTCAGCCTACGAGCAGTACTTC. Encoded protein: CATSIWRTSAYEQYF.

This clonotype was seen ten or more times. The rearrangement links TRBV13 to TRBJ1-1; D uncertain. V was cut by 1 base and J by 0 bases, with 9 bases left in between. Germline-derived CDR1 and CDR2 are PRHDT and FYEKMQ (reference sequence). The CDR3 is 15 residues long. CDR3: CASSLVVGMNTEAFF. The CDR3 DNA sequence: TGTGCCAGCAGCTTAGTCGTCGGCATGAACACTGAAGCTTTCTTT. Full variable domain (missing parts from reference TRBV13 and TRBJ1-1): AAGVIQSPRHLIKEKRETATLKCYPIPRHDTVYWYQQGPGQDPQFLISFYEKMQSDKGSIPDRFSAQQFSDYHSELNMSSLELGDSALYFCASSLVVGMNTEAFFGQGTRLTVV.

The chain links TRBV5-4 to TRBJ2-1; D call uncertain. CDR3 length: 14 amino acids. Germline-derived CDR1 and CDR2 are SGHNT and YYREEE (reference sequence). Trimming cost V 0 bases and J 5 bases, with 9 bases left between them. CDR3 sequence reads: CASSLVSSNNEQFF. The CDR3 bases are TGTGCCAGCAGCTTGGTTTCGAGCAACAATGAGCAGTTCTTC. Looking up the rest from reference TRBV5-4 and TRBJ2-1 gives the full variable domain: ETGVTQSPTHLIKTRGQQVTLRCSSQSGHNTVSWYQQALGQGPQFIFQYYREEENGRGNFPPRFSGLQFPNYSSELNVNALELDDSALYLCASSLVSSNNEQFFGPGTRLTVL.

This clonotype has a handful of counts. The rearrangement joins TRBV6-4 to TRBJ2-7; 12 bases map to TRBD2. The V segment lost 6 bases and the J segment 2 bases; nucleotides outside the gene matches: 8. This CDR3 spans 16 amino acids. Germline V gives CDR1 MRHNA, CDR2 SNTAGT. The CDR3, as DNA: TGTGCCAGCAGCGACCGACGACTAGCGGGGGCCTACGAGCAGTACGTC. Residues: CASSDRRLAGAYEQYV.

This clonotype was seen only a few times. This chain joins TRBV11-2 and TRBJ2-1; 9 bases align to TRBD2. Per germline, CDR1 SGHAT and CDR2 FQNNGV. The CDR3 contains 16 residues. J lost 0 bases, V lost 5 bases, and 5 bases had no gene match. The CDR3 spells CASSRGGAASYNEQFF. The DNA for the CDR3 is TGTGCCAGCAGCCGCGGGGGGGCCGCCTCCTACAATGAGCAGTTCTTC. Drawing the rest from reference TRBV11-2 and TRBJ2-1, the complete variable domain is EAGVAQSPRYKIIEKRQSVAFWCNPISGHATLYWYQQILGQGPKLLIQFQNNGVVDDSQLPKDRFSAERLKGVDSTLKIQPAKLEDSAVYLCASSRGGAASYNEQFFGPGTRLTVL.

This clonotype was seen only a few times. This sequence joins TRBV12-3 or TRBV12-4 and TRBJ2-1, with D uncertain. This CDR3 comprises 13 residues. V dropped 2 bases and J dropped 9 bases, with 11 bases sitting between them. CDR3 sequence reads: CASSLSTNVEQFF. As DNA, the CDR3 is TGTGCCAGCAGTTTATCCACCAACGTTGAGCAGTTCTTC.

This clonotype was seen repeatedly, ten times or more. V gene TRBV20-1 combines with J gene TRBJ2-7; 8 bases align to TRBD2. The germline gives CDR1 DFQATT, CDR2 SNEGSKA (reference sequence). V gave up 3 bases and J gave up 9 bases; unmatched junction bases: 13. The CDR3 length is 14 residues. The CDR3 protein is CSARLGTRGSTQYV. CDR3 bases: TGCAGTGCTAGGCTCGGGACTAGGGGATCGACGCAGTACGTC.

The chain combines TRBV6-5 with TRBJ2-7; 10 nucleotides line up with TRBD2. This CDR3 spans 15 amino acids. The ends lost 0 bases at V and 2 bases at J; junction bases unmatched: 1. The V gene's germline CDR1 is MNHEY and CDR2 SVGAGI. This CDR3 is CASSYSLAGAYEQYF. The CDR3 DNA reads TGTGCCAGCAGTTACTCGCTAGCGGGGGCCTACGAGCAGTACTTC.

This clonotype was observed a handful of times. This rearrangement joins TRBV20-1 to TRBJ2-2, with D perhaps TRBD2 (6 bases). From germline, CDR1 is DFQATT and CDR2 SNEGSKA (reference sequence). The germline V and J ends were trimmed by 6 bases and 4 bases, with 21 bases remaining between them. This CDR3 comprises 16 residues. In DNA, the CDR3 is TGCAGTGCCAAGCCCAGCGGGCGGCGTAGCACCGGGGAGCTGTTTTTT. Amino acids: CSAKPSGRRSTGELFF.

This clonotype showed up just a few times. CDR3 sequence (DNA): TGTGCCAGTTCCCAGCGGCTAGCGGGAGCCTCCCGAGAGGCGCAGTATTTT. Its translation is CASSQRLAGASREAQYF. This chain connects TRBV19 to TRBJ2-3, with 10 bases matching TRBD2. Unmatched junction bases numbered 21, after V lost 8 bases and J lost 10 bases. This CDR3 has 17 amino acids. CDR1 is LNHDA, CDR2 SQIVND, per germline (reference sequence).

V and J are TRBV30 and TRBJ2-7; 9 bases map to TRBD2. V was clipped by 0 bases and J by 2 bases; unmatched bases: 5. The CDR3 totals 15 residues. CDR1 is GTSNPN, CDR2 SVGIG, per germline (reference sequence). CDR3 coding DNA: TGTGCCTGGAGTGTACGCGGCGGGGGGGCCTACGAGCAGTACTTC. It encodes CAWSVRGGGAYEQYF.